The clone carrying this T cell receptor (beta chain) has a handful of counts. Antigen: not known. For the library, individual cDNA molecules each received unique molecular identifiers. One entry per CDR3 protein, called by TCRdb with MiXCR from the RACE reads. Seen here are around 99,000 distinct CDR3 sequences, around 12% observed once, and the top ten hold over 2%. This sample was taken from a study of human T cells and chemical hapten exposure. Study-wide results and limits: Relative to controls, expanded TCRs formed significantly more large CDR3 similarity clusters.

This CDR3 is 12 amino acids long. Per germline, CDR1 SGHDN and CDR2 FVKESK. Deletions cut 0 bases from V and 3 bases from J, with 3 bases between. Time point specified: patch test 1, 2 weeks after DPC sensitization. Treatment meaning: therapeutic diphenylcyclopropenone sensitization with weekly scalp DPC. The receptor comes from a woman between 40 and 55 years old with alopecia areata. Some clones in this sample may be carry-over from other donors' samples. The chain employs TRBV14 and TRBJ2-7; D ambiguous. Sequences were derived from whole blood, sampled in connection with sensitization to the hapten diphenylcyclopropenone (DPC). The CDR3 sequence: CASSQDRYEQYF. The CDR3 region has the DNA TGTGCCAGCAGCCAAGATCGCTACGAGCAGTACTTC.